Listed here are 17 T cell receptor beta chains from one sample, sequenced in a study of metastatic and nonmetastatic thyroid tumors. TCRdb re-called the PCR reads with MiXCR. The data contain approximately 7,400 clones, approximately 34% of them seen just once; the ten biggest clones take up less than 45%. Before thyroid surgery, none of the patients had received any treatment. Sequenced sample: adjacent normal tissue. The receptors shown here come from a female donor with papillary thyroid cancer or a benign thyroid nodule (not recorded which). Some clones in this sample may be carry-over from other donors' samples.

This CDR3 reads CASSFFRGYEQYF. The CDR3, as DNA: TGTGCCAGCAGCTTTTTTAGGGGGTACGAGCAGTACTTC. The gene calls are TRBV7-2 and TRBJ2-7, with D possibly being TRBD1 (6 bases). Germline lookup yields CDR1 SGHTA and CDR2 FQGNSA. The V end was cut by 3 bases, the J end by 4 bases, with 10 bases between. This CDR3 spans 13 amino acids.

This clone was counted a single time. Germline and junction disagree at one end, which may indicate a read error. The CDR3 bases are TGTGCCAGCAGCAAAGACTCGGCCGGTTCACCCCTCCACTTT. This encodes CASSKDSAGSPLHF. The chain has TRBV3-1 and TRBJ1-6; D ambiguous. Germline V gives CDR1 LGHDT, CDR2 YNNKEL (reference sequence). This CDR3 spans 14 amino acids.

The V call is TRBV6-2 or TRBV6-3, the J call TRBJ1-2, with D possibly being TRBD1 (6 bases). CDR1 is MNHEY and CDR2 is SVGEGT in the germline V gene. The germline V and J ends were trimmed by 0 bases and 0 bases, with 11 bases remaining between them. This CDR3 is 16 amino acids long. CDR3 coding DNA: TGTGCCAGCAGTTACTCAGGACAGCGTACTAACTATGGCTACACCTTC. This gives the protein CASSYSGQRTNYGYTF.

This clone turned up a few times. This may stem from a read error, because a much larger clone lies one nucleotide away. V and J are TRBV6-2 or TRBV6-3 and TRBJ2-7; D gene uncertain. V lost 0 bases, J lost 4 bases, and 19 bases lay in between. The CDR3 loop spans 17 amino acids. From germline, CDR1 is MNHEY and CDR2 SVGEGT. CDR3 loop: CASSYSNAVSRDYEQYF. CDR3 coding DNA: TGTGCCAGCAGTTACTCGAATGCTGTCAGCAGAGATTACGAGCAGTACTTC.

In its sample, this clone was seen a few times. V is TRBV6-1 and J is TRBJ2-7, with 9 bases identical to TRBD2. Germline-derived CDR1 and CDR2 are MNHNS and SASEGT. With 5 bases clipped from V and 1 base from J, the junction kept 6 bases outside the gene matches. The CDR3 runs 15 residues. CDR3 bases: TGTGCCAGCAGTCCGACTAGCGGAGTTTCCTACGAGCAGTACTTC. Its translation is CASSPTSGVSYEQYF.

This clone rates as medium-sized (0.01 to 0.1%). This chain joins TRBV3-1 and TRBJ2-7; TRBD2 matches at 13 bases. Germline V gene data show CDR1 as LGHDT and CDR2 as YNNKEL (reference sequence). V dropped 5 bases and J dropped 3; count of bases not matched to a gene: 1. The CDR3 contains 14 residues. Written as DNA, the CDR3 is TGTGCCAGCAGCAGACTAGCGGGGGGCTACGAGCAGTACTTC. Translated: CASSRLAGGYEQYF.

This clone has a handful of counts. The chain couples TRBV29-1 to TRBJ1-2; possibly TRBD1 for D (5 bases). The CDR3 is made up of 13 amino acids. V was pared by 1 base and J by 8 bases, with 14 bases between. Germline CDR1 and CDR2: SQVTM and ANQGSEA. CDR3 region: CSVEVHRRDGYTF. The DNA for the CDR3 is TGCAGCGTTGAAGTTCATCGCAGGGACGGCTACACCTTC.

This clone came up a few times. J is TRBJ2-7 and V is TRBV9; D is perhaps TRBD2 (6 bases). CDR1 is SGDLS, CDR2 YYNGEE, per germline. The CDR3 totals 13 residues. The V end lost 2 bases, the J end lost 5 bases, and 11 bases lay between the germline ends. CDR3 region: CASSVAGFDEQYF. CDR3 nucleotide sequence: TGTGCCAGCAGCGTTGCGGGATTCGACGAGCAGTACTTC. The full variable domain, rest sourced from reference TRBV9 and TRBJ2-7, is DSGVTQTPKHLITATGQRVTLRCSPRSGDLSVYWYQQSLDQGLQFLIQYYNGEERAKGNILERFSAQQFPDLHSELNLSSLELGDSALYFCASSVAGFDEQYFGPGTRLTVT.

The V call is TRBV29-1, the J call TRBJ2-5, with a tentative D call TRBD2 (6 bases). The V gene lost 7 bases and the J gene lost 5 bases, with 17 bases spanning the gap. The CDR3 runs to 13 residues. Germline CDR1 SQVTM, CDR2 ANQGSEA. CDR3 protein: CSAEREAGETQYF. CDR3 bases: TGCAGCGCTGAGAGGGAGGCAGGGGAGACCCAGTACTTC.

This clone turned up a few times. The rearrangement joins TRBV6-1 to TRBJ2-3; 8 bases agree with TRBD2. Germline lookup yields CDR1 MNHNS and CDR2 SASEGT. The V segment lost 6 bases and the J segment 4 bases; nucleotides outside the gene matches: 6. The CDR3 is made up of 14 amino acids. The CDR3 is CASRPGLGADTQYF. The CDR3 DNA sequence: TGTGCCAGCAGGCCGGGACTAGGAGCAGATACGCAGTATTTT.

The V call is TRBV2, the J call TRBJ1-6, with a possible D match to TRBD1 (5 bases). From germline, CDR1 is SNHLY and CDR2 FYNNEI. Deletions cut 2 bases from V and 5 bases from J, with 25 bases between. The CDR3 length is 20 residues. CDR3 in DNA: TGTGCCAGCAGTGAACTCCCGACAGTTTTATCCGGGGCCAATAATTCACCCCTCCACTTT. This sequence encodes CASSELPTVLSGANNSPLHF.

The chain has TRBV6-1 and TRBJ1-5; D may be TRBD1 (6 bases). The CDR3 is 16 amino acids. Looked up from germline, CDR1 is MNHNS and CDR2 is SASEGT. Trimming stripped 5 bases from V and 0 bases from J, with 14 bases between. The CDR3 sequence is CASSPTGQYSNQPQHF. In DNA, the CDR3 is TGTGCCAGCAGTCCGACAGGCCAATATAGCAATCAGCCCCAGCATTTT.

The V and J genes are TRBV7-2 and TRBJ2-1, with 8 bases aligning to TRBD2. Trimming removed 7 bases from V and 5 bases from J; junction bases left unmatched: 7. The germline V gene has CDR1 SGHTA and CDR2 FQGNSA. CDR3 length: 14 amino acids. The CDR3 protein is CASKVGGDNNEQFF. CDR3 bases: TGTGCCAGCAAGGTCGGGGGGGACAACAATGAGCAGTTCTTC.

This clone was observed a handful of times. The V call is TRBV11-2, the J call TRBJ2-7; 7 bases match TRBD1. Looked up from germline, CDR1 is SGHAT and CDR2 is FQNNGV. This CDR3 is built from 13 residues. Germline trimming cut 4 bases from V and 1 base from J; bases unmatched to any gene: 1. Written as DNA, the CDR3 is TGTGCCAGCAGCTGGGACAGATCCTACGAGCAGTACTTC. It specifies CASSWDRSYEQYF.

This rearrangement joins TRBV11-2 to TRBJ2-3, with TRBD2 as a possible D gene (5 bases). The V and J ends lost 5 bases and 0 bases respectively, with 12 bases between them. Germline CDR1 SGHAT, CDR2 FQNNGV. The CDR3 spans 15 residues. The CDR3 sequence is CASSRDYLSTDTQYF. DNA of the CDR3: TGTGCCAGCAGCCGAGACTACCTAAGCACAGATACGCAGTATTTT.

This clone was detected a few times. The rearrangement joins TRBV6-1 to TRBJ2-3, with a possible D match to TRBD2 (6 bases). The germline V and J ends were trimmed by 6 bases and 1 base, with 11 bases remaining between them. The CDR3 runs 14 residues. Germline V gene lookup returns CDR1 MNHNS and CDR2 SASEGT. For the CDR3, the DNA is TGTGCCAGCAGCCCTAGCGCCCGCACAGATACGCAGTATTTT. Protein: CASSPSARTDTQYF.

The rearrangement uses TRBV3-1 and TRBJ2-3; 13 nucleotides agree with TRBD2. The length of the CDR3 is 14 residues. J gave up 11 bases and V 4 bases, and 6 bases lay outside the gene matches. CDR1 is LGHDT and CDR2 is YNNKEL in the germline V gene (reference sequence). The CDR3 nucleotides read TGTGCCAGCAGCCTTGGACTAGCGGGAGAAGGGCAGTATTTT. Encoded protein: CASSLGLAGEGQYF.